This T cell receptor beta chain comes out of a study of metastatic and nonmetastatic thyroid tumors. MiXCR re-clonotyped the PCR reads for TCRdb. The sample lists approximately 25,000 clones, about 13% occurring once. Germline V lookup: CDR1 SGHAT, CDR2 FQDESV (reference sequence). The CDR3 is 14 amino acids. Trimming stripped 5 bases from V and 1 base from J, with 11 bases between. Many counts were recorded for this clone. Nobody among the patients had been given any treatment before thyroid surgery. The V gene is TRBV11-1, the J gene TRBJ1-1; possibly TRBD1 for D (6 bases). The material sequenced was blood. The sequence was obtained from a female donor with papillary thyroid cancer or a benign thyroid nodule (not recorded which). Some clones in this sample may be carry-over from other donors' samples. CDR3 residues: CASSVDRANTEAFF. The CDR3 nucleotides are TGTGCCAGCAGCGTGGACAGAGCGAACACTGAAGCTTTCTTT.